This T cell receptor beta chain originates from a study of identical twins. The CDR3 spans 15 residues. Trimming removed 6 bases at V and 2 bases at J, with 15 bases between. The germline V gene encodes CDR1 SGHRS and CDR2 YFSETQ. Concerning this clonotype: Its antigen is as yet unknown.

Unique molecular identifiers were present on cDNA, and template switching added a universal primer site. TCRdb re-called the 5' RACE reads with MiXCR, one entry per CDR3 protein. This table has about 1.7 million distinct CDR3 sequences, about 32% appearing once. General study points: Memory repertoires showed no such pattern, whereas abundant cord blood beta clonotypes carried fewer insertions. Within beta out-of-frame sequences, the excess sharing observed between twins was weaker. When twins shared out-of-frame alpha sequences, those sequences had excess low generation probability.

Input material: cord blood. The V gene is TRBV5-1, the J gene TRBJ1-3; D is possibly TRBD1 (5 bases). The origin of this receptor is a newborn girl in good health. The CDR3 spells CASTVLGAAGNTIYF. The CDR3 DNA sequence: TGCGCCAGCACGGTACTTGGGGCTGCTGGAAACACCATATATTTT.